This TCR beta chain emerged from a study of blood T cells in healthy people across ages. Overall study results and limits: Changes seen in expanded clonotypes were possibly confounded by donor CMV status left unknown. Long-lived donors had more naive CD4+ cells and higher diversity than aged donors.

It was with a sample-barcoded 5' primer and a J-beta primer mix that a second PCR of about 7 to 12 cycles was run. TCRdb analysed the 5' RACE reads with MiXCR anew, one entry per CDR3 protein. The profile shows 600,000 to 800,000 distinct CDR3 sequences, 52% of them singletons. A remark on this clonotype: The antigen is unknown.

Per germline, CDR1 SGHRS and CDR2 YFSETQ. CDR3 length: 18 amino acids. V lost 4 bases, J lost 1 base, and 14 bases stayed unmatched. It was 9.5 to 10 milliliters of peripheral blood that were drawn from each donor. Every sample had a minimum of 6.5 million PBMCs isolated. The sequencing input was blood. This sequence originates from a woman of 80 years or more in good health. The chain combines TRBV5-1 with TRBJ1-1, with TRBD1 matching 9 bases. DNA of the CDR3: TGCGCCAGCAGCCCAAACCCCGGGGACAGGGAATGGAACACTGAAGCTTTCTTT. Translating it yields CASSPNPGDREWNTEAFF.